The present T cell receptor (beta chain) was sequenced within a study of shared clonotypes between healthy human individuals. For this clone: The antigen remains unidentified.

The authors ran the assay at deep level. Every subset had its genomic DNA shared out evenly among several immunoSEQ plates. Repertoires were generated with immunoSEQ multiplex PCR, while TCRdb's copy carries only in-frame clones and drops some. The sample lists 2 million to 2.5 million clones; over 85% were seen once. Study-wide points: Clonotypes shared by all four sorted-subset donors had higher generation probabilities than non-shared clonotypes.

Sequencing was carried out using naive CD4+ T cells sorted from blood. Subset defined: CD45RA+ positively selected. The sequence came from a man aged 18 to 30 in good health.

Written as DNA, the CDR3 is TGTGCCAGCAGCTTCGGGACAGCCAATTCACCCCTCCACTTT. Translating gives CASSFGTANSPLHF. The rearrangement links TRBV6-5 to TRBJ1-6, with 7 bases that match TRBD1. The CDR3 covers 14 residues. The J segment lost 7 bases and the V segment lost 6 bases, leaving 6 bases of the junction unmatched. Germline loops: CDR1 MNHEY, CDR2 SVGAGI.